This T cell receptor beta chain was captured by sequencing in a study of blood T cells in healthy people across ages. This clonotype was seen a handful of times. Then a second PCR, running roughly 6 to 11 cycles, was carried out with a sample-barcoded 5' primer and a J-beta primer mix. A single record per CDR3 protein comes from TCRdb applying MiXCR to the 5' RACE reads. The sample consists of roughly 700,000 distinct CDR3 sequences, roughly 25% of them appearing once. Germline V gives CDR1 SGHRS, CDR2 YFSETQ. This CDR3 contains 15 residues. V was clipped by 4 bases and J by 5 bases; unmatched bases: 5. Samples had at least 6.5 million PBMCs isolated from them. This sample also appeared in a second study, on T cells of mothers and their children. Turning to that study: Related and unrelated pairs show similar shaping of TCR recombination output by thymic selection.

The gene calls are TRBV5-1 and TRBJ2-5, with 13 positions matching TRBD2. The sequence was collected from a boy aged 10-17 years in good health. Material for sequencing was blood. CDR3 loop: CASSTGLAGEETQYF. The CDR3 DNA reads TGCGCCAGCAGCACAGGACTAGCGGGGGAGGAGACCCAGTACTTC.